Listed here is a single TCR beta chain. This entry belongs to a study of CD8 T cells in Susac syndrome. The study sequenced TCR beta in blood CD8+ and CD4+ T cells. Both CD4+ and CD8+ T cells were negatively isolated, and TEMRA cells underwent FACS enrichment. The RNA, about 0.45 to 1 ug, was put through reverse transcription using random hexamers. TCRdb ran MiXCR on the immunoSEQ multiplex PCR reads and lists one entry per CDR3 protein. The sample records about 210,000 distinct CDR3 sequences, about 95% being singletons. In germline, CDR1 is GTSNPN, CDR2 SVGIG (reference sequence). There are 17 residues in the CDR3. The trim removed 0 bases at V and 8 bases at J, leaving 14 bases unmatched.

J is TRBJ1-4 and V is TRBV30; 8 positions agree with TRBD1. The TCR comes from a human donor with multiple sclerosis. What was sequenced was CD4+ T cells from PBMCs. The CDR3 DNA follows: TGTGCCTGGAGTGTACTGGCCGCGGGGACAGGTGGCGAAAAACTGTTTTTT. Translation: CAWSVLAAGTGGEKLFF.